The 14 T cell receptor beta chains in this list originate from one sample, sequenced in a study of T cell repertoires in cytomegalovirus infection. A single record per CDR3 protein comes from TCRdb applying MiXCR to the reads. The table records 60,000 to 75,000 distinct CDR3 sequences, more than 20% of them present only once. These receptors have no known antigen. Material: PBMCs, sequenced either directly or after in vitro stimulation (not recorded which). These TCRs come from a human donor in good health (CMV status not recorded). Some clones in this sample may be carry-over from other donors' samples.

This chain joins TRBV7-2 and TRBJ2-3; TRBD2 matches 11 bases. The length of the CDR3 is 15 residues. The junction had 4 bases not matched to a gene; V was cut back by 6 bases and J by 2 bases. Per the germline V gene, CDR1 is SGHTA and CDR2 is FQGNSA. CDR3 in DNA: TGTGCCAGCAGATATAGCGGGAGGGCCACAGATACGCAGTATTTT. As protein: CASRYSGRATDTQYF.

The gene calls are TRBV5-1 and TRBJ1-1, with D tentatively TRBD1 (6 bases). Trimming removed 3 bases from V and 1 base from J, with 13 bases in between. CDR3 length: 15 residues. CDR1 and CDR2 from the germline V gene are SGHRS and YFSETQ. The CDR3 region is CASSSRGGSNTEAFF. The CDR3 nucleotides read TGCGCCAGCAGCTCCCGAGGGGGGTCGAACACTGAAGCTTTCTTT.

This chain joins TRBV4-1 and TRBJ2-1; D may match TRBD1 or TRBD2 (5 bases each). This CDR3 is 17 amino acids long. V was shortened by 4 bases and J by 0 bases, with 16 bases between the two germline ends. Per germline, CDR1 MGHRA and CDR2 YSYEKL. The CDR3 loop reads CASSPTPGRSSYNEQFF. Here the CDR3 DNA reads TGCGCCAGCAGCCCGACCCCGGGACGTAGCTCCTACAATGAGCAGTTCTTC.

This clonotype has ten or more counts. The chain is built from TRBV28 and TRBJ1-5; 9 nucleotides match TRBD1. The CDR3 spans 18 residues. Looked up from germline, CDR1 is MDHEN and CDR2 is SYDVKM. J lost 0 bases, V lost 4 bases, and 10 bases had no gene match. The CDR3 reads CASSSPGQGIVSNQPQHF. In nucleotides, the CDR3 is TGTGCCAGCAGTTCGCCGGGACAGGGAATAGTTAGCAATCAGCCCCAGCATTTT. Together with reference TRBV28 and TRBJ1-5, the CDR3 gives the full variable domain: DVKVTQSSRYLVKRTGEKVFLECVQDMDHENMFWYRQDPGLGLRLIYFSYDVKMKEKGDIPEGYSVSREKKERFSLILESASTNQTSMYLCASSSPGQGIVSNQPQHFGDGTRLSIL.

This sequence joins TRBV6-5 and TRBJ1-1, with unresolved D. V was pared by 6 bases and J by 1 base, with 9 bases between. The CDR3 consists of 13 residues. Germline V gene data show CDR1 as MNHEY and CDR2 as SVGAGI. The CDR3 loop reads CASRDSGNTEAFF. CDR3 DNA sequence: TGTGCCAGCAGAGACTCGGGGAACACTGAAGCTTTCTTT.

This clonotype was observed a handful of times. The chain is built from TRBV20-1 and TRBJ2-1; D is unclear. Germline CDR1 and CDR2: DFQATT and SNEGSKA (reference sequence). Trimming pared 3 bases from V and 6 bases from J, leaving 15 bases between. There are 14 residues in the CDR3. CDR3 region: CSARDQPNLNEQFF. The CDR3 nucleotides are TGCAGTGCTAGGGACCAACCTAACCTCAATGAGCAGTTCTTC.

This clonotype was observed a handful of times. The CDR3 DNA sequence: TGTGCCAGCCGAATAGGAGAGGGGGCCACTGAAGCTTTCTTT. Protein product: CASRIGEGATEAFF. The chain has TRBV6-6 and TRBJ1-1; the match to TRBD1 covers 7 bases. Germline V gene lookup returns CDR1 MNHNY and CDR2 SVGAGI (reference sequence). This CDR3 has 14 amino acids. Losses at the gene ends were 8 bases for V and 4 bases for J; bases not matched to a gene: 10.

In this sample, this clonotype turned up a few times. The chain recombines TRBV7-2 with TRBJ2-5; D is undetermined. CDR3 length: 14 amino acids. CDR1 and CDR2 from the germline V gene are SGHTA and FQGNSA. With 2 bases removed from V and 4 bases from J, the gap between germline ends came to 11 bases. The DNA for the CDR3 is TGTGCCAGCAGCTTATTGTTTTCCGGAGAGACCCAGTACTTC. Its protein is CASSLLFSGETQYF.

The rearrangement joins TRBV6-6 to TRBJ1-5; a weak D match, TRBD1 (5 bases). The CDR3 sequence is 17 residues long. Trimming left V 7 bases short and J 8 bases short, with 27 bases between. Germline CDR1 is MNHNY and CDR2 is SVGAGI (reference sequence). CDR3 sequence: CASTSRTDGDQREPQHF. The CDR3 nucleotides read TGTGCCAGCACTTCGAGAACGGATGGGGACCAAAGAGAGCCCCAGCATTTT.

CDR3 amino acids: CASSSDYQGWNEQFF. The CDR3 DNA reads TGTGCCAGCAGCTCTGACTACCAGGGGTGGAATGAGCAGTTCTTC. The V call is TRBV28, the J call TRBJ2-1, with D possibly TRBD1 on 6 matching bases. The CDR3 consists of 15 residues. The ends were cut back, 6 bases at V and 7 bases at J, with 19 bases in the middle. From germline, CDR1 is MDHEN and CDR2 SYDVKM.

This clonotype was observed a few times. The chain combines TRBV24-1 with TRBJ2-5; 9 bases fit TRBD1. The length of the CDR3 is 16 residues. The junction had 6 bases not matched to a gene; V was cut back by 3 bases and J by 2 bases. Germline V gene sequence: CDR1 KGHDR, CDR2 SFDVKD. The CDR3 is CATSDKNRGPQETQYF. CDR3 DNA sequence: TGTGCCACCAGTGATAAAAACAGGGGGCCACAAGAGACCCAGTACTTC.

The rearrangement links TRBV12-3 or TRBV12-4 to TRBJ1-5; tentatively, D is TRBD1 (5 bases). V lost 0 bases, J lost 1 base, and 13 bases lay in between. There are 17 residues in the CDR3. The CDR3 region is CASSLAHGAPSNQPQHF. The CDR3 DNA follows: TGTGCCAGCAGTTTAGCGCACGGGGCCCCAAGCAATCAGCCCCAGCATTTT.

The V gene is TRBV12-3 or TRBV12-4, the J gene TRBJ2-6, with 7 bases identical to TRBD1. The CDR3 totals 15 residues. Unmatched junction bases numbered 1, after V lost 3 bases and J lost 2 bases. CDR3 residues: CASSFGTAGANVLTF. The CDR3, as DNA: TGTGCCAGCAGTTTCGGGACAGCTGGGGCCAACGTCCTGACTTTC.

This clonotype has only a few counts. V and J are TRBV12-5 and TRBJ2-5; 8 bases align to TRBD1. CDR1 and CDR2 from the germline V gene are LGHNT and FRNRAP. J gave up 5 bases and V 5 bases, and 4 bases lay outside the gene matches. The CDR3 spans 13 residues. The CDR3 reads CASGPDRAETQYF. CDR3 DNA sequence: TGTGCTAGTGGTCCGGACAGGGCTGAGACCCAGTACTTC. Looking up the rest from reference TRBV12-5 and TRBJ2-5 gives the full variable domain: DARVTQTPRHKVTEMGQEVTMRCQPILGHNTVFWYRQTMMQGLELLAYFRNRAPLDDSGMPKDRFSAEMPDATLATLKIQPSEPRDSAVYFCASGPDRAETQYFGPGTRLLVL.